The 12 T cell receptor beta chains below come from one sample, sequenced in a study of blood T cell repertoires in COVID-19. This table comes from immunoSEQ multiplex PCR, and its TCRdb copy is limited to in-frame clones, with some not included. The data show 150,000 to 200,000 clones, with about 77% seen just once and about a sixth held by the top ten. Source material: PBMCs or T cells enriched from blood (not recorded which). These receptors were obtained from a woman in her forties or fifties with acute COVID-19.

The CDR3 DNA reads TGTGCCAGCAGACAGACAGGGGGAAACACCATATATTTT. Translated: CASRQTGGNTIYF. The genes are TRBV13 and TRBJ1-3, with 7 bases that match TRBD1. J lost 4 bases, V lost 6 bases, and 3 bases had no gene match. Per the germline V gene, CDR1 is PRHDT and CDR2 is FYEKMQ (reference sequence). The CDR3 runs 13 residues.

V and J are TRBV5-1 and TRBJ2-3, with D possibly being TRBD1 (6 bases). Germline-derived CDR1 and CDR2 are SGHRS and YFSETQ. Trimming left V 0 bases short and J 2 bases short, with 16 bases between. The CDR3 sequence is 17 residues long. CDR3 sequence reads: CASSLAIGDIATDTQYF. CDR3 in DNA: TGCGCCAGCAGCTTGGCCATTGGGGACATCGCCACAGATACGCAGTATTTT.

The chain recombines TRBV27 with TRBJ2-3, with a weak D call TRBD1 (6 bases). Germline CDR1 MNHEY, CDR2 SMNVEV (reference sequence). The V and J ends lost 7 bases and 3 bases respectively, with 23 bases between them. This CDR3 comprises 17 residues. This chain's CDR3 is CASKLRPTGRETDTQYF. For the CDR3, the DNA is TGTGCCAGCAAACTTAGGCCTACAGGGAGAGAGACAGATACGCAGTATTTT.

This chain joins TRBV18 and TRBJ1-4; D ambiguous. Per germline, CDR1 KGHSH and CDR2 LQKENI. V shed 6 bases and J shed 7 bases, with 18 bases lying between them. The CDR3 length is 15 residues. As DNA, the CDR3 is TGTGCCAGCTCCCTAGAAAGTGGGTATGCTGAAAAACTGTTTTTT. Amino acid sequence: CASSLESGYAEKLFF. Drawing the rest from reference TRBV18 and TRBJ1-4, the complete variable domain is NAGVMQNPRHLVRRRGQEARLRCSPMKGHSHVYWYRQLPEEGLKFMVYLQKENIIDESGMPKERFSAEFPKEGPSILRIQQVVRGDSAAYFCASSLESGYAEKLFFGSGTQLSVL.

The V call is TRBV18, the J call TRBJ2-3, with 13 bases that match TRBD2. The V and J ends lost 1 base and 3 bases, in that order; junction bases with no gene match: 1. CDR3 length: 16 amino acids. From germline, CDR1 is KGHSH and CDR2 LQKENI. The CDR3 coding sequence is TGTGCCAGCTCACCACGACTAGCGGGGGGAACAGATACGCAGTATTTT. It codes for CASSPRLAGGTDTQYF.

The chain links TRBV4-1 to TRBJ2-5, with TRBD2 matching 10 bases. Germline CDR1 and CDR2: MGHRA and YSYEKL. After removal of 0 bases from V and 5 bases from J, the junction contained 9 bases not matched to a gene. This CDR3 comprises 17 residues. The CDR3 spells CASSQEPSGGAWETQYF. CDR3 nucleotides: TGCGCCAGCAGCCAAGAGCCCAGCGGGGGGGCCTGGGAGACCCAGTACTTC.

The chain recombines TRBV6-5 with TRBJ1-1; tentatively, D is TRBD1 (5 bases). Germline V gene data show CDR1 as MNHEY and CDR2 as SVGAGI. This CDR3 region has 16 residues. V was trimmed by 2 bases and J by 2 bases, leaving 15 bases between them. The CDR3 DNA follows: TGTGCCAGCAGTTACCAGGGAGGTTTAAGTAACACTGAAGCTTTCTTT. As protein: CASSYQGGLSNTEAFF.

The CDR3 loop is CATSVPIGLAGEGSYNEQFF. CDR3 sequence (DNA): TGTGCCACCAGTGTACCGATAGGACTAGCGGGGGAGGGCTCCTACAATGAGCAGTTCTTC. This chain connects TRBV24-1 to TRBJ2-1, with 13 bases matching TRBD2. This CDR3 is built from 20 residues. The ends lost 5 bases at V and 0 bases at J; junction bases unmatched: 12. The germline gives CDR1 KGHDR, CDR2 SFDVKD.

CDR3 nucleotides: TGTGCCAGCTCACGCAATTCCGGGACTCCTGGAGGTAGCAATCAGCCCCAGCATTTT. It is translated as CASSRNSGTPGGSNQPQHF. The chain joins TRBV18 to TRBJ1-5, with a weak D call TRBD1 (5 bases). Germline V gene lookup returns CDR1 KGHSH and CDR2 LQKENI. The V and J ends lost 4 bases and 0 bases respectively, with 22 bases between them. This CDR3 is built from 19 residues. The full variable domain, rest sourced from reference TRBV18 and TRBJ1-5, is NAGVMQNPRHLVRRRGQEARLRCSPMKGHSHVYWYRQLPEEGLKFMVYLQKENIIDESGMPKERFSAEFPKEGPSILRIQQVVRGDSAAYFCASSRNSGTPGGSNQPQHFGDGTRLSIL.

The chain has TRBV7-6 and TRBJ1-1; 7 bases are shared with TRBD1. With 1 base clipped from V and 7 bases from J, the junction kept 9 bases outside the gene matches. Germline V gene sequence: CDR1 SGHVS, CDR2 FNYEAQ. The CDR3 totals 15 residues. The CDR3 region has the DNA TGTGCCAGCAGCTTAGATCCAGGGGGTAGAGGTGAAGCTTTCTTT. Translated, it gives CASSLDPGGRGEAFF.

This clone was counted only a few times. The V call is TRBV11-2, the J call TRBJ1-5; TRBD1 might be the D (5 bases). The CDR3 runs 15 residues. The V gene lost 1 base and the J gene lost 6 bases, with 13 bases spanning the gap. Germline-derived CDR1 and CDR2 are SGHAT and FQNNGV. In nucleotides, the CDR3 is TGTGCCAGCAGCTTAGGGGCAGGGATAGGTCAGCCCCAGCATTTT. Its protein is CASSLGAGIGQPQHF.

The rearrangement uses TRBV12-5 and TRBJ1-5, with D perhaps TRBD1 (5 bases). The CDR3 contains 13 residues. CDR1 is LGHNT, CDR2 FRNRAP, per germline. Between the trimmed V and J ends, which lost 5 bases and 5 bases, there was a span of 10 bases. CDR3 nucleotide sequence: TGTGCTAGTGGTCAGGGTTCCTATCAGCCCCAGCATTTT. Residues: CASGQGSYQPQHF.